These T cell receptor beta chains were read from a single sample in a study of blood T cell repertoires in COVID-19. TCRdb's copy holds only in-frame clones and misses some; the assay was immunoSEQ multiplex PCR. The table has hundreds of thousands of clones, 81% seen once; the top ten hold 6% to 8%. Sequencing was carried out using peripheral blood. Every receptor here comes from a woman older than 75 with COVID-19, enrolled during active disease. Each CDR3 is given with its conserved first and last residue. D genes are given only for firm matches.

j_call v_call d_call cdr3_length cdr3_nt cdr3_aa
TRBJ1-1 TRBV5-1 TRBD1 16 TGCGCCAGCAGCTTGGGCCCCACAGGGGCCGGCACTGAAGCTTTCTTT CASSLGPTGAGTEAFF
TRBJ1-1 TRBV7-2 NA 13 TGTGCCAGCAGCACCACAGTTTACACTGAAGCTTTCTTT CASSTTVYTEAFF
TRBJ1-1 TRBV6-5 TRBD1 14 TGTGCCAGCAGTTTGACGGACAGGGGACTTGAAGCTTTCTTT CASSLTDRGLEAFF
TRBJ1-2 TRBV12-3/TRBV12-4 NA 12 TGTGCCAGCAGTTTAGGTCCCGCGGGCTACACCTTC CASSLGPAGYTF
TRBJ2-3 TRBV28 TRBD2 16 TGTGCCAGCGGCATTACGACTAGCGGGAGCACAGATACGCAGTATTTT CASGITTSGSTDTQYF
TRBJ2-1 TRBV7-2 NA 15 TGTGCCAGCAGCTCCCGCCCGAGCTCCTACAATGAGCAGTTCTTC CASSSRPSSYNEQFF
TRBJ1-2 TRBV30 NA 15 TGTGCCTGGAGAGCCGGGGGGCTAGGTGGCTATGGCTACACCTTC CAWRAGGLGGYGYTF
TRBJ2-1 TRBV7-3 TRBD2 14 TGTGCCAGCAGTGAACGGGGGGACCCCAATGAGCAGTTCTTC CASSERGDPNEQFF
TRBJ2-2 TRBV6-5 TRBD2 15 TGTGCCTCCTCGATACTAGCGGGGTACACCGGGGAGCTGTTTTTT CASSILAGYTGELFF
TRBJ2-5 TRBV7-9 NA 14 TGTGCCTACACCCCGGGGGGCGTCCAAGAGACCCAGTACTTC CAYTPGGVQETQYF
TRBJ2-7 TRBV5-1 NA 11 TGCGCCAGCAGATCAGGCTACGAGCAGTACTTC CASRSGYEQYF